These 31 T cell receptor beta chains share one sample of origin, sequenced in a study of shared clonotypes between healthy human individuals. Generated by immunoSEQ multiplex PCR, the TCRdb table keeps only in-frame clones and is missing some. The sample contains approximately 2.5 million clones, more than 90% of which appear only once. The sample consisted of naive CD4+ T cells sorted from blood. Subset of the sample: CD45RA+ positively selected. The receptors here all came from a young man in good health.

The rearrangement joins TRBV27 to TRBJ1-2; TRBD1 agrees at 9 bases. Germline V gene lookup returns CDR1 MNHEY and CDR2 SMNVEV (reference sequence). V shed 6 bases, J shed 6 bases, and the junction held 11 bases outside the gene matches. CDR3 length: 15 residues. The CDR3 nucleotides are TGTGCCAGCAGATTTACGGGACAGGGCTCTCATGGCTACACCTTC. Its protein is CASRFTGQGSHGYTF.

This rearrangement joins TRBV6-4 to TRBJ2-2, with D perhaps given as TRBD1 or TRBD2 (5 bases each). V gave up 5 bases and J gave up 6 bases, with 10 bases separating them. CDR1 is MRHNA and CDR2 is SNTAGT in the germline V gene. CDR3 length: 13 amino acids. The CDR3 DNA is TGTGCCAGCAGTTACACGGGGCCCGGGGAGCTGTTTTTT. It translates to CASSYTGPGELFF.

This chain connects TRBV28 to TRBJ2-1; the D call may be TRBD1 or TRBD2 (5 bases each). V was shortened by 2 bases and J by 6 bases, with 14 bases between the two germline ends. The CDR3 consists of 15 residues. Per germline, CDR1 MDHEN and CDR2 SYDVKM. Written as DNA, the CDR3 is TGTGCCAGCAGTTTACGGGGCGGTCAGGGCAATGAGCAGTTCTTC. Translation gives CASSLRGGQGNEQFF.

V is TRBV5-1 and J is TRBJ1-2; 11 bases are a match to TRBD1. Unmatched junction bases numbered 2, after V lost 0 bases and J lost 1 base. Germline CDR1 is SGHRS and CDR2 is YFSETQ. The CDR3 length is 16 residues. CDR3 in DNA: TGCGCCAGCAGCTTGGGGACAGGGGGCAGTAACTATGGCTACACCTTC. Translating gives CASSLGTGGSNYGYTF.

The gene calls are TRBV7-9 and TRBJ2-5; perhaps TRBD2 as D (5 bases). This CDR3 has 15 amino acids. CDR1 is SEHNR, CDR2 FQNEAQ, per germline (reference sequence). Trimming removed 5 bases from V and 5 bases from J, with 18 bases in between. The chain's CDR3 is CASSPRTEVGETQYF. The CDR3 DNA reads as TGTGCCAGCAGCCCGCGGACGGAGGTAGGGGAGACCCAGTACTTC.

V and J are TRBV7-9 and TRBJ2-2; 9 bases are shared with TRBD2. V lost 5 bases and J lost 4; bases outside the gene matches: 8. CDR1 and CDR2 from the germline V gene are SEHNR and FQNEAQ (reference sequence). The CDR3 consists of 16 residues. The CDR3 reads CASSGSGREGTGELFF. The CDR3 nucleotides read TGTGCCAGCAGCGGTAGCGGGAGAGAGGGCACCGGGGAGCTGTTTTTT.

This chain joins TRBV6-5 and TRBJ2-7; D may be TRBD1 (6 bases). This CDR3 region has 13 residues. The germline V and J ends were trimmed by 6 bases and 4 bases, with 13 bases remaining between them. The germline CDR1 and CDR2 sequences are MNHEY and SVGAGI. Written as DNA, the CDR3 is TGTGCCAGCAGCCCCGGGACACAATACGAGCAGTACTTC. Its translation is CASSPGTQYEQYF.

The CDR3 DNA follows: TGCGCCAGCAGCTTTACGACTAGCGGGGGGGCCGCCAATGAGCAGTTCTTC. As protein: CASSFTTSGGAANEQFF. The V gene is TRBV5-1, the J gene TRBJ2-1; 14 bases align to TRBD2. Germline V lookup: CDR1 SGHRS, CDR2 YFSETQ. With 2 bases clipped from V and 6 bases from J, the junction kept 7 bases outside the gene matches. The CDR3 runs to 17 residues. The variable domain in full, with the rest retrieved from reference TRBV5-1 and TRBJ2-1, is KAGVTQTPRYLIKTRGQQVTLSCSPISGHRSVSWYQQTPGQGLQFLFEYFSETQRNKGNFPGRFSGRQFSNSRSEMNVSTLELGDSALYLCASSFTTSGGAANEQFFGPGTRLTVL.

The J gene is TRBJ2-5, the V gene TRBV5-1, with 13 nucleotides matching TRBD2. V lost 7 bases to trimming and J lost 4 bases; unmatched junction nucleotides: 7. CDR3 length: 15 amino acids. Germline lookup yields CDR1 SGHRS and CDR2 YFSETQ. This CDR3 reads CASGLAGVGGETQYF. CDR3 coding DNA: TGCGCCAGCGGACTAGCGGGGGTGGGAGGAGAGACCCAGTACTTC.

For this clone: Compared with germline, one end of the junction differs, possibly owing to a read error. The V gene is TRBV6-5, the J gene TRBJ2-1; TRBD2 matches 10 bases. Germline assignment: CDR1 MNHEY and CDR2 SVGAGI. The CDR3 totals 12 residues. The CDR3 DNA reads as TGTGCCAGCAGGACTCTAGCGGGGGATAGGATCTTC. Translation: CASRTLAGDRIF.

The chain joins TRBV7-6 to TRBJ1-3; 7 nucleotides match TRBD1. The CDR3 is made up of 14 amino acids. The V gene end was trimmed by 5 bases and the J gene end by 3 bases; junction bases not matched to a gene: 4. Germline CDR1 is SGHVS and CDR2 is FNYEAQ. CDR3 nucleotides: TGTGCCAGCAGCCAGACAGGGTATGGAAACACCATATATTTT. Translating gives CASSQTGYGNTIYF.

CDR3 sequence: CASSPTGGIQPQHF. The CDR3 region has the DNA TGTGCCAGTAGCCCAACAGGGGGCATTCAGCCCCAGCATTTT. V and J are TRBV19 and TRBJ1-5; 9 bases are shared with TRBD1. The germline CDR1 and CDR2 sequences are LNHDA and SQIVND (reference sequence). Trimming removed 6 bases from V and 6 bases from J; junction bases left unmatched: 6. This CDR3 is 14 amino acids long.

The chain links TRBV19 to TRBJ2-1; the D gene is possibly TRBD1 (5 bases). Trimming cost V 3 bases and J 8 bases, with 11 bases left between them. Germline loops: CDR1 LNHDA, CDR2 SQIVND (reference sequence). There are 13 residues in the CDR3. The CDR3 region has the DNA TGTGCCAGTAGTATCAGGGTAATGGATGAGCAGTTCTTC. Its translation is CASSIRVMDEQFF.

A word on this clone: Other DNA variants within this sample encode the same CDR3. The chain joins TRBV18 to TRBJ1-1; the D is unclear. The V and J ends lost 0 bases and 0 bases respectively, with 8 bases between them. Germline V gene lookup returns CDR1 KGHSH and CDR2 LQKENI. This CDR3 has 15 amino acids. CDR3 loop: CASSPPGVMNTEAFF. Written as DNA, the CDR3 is TGTGCCAGCTCACCACCTGGAGTTATGAACACTGAAGCTTTCTTT.

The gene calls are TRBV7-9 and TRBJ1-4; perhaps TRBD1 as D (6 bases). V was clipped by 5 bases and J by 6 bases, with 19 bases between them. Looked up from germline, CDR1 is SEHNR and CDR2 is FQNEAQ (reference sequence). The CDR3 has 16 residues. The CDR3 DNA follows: TGTGCCAGCAGCAAATACAGGGACCGGCGAGATGAAAAACTGTTTTTT. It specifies CASSKYRDRRDEKLFF.

DNA for the CDR3: TGTGCCTCATTTTCTGGGACAACTAACTATGGCTACACCTTC. It yields the protein CASFSGTTNYGYTF. V is TRBV10-3 and J is TRBJ1-2; tentatively, D is TRBD1 (6 bases). V lost 11 bases and J 0 bases, leaving 16 bases between the germline ends. The CDR3 covers 14 residues. Germline lookup yields CDR1 ENHRY and CDR2 SYGVKD.

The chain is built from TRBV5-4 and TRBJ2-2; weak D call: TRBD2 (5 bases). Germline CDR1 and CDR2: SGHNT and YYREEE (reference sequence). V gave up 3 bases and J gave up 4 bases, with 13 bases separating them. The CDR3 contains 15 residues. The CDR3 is CASSSEGRITGELFF. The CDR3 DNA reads TGTGCCAGCAGCTCCGAGGGCCGCATCACCGGGGAGCTGTTTTTT.

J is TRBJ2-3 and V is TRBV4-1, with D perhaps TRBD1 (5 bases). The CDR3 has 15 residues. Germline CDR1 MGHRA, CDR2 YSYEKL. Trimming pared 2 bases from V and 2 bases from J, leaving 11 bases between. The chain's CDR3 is CASSQTGVYTDTQYF. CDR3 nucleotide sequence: TGCGCCAGCAGCCAAACAGGCGTATACACAGATACGCAGTATTTT.

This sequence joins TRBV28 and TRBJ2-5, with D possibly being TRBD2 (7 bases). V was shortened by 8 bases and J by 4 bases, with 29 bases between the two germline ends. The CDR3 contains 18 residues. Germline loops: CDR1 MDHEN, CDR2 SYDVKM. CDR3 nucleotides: TGTGCCAGCCGCCAAGTGGGAGGGGGGGGCAGGGTCCGAGAGACCCAGTACTTC. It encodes CASRQVGGGGRVRETQYF.

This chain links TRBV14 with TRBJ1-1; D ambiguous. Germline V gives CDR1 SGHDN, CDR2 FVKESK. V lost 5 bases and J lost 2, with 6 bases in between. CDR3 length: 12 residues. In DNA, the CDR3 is TGTGCCAGCAGCGCCAGCAACACTGAAGCTTTCTTT. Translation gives CASSASNTEAFF.

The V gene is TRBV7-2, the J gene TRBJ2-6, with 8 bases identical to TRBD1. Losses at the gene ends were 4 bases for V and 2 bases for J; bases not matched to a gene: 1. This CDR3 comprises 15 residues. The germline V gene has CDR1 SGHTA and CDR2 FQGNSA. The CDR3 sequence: CASSSGGAGANVLTF. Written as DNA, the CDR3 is TGTGCCAGCAGCTCAGGGGGCGCTGGGGCCAACGTCCTGACTTTC.

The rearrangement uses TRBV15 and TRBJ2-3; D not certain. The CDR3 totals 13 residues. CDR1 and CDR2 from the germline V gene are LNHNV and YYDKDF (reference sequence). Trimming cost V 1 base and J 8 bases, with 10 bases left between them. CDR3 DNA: TGTGCCACCAGCAGAGGGGAATCGGCTACGCAGTATTTT. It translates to CATSRGESATQYF.

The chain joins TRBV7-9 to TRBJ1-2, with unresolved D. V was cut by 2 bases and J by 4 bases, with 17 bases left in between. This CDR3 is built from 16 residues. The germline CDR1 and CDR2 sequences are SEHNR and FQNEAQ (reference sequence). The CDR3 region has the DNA TGTGCCAGCAGCTTACCAGGACTTGGACCCAGCTATGGCTACACCTTC. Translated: CASSLPGLGPSYGYTF. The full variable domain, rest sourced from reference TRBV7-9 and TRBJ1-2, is DTGVSQNPRHKITKRGQNVTFRCDPISEHNRLYWYRQTLGQGPEFLTYFQNEAQLEKSRLLSDRFSAERPKGSFSTLEIQRTEQGDSAMYLCASSLPGLGPSYGYTFGSGTRLTVV.

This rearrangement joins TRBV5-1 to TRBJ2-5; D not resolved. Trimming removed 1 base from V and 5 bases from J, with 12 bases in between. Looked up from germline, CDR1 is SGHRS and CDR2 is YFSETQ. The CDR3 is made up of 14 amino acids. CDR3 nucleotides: TGCGCCAGCAGCTTGTGGGCAGATAGGGAGACCCAGTACTTC. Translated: CASSLWADRETQYF.

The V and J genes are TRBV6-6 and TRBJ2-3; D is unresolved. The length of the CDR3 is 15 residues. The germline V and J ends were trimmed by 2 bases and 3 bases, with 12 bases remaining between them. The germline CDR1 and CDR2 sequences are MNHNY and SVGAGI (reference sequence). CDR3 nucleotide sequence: TGTGCCAGCAGTTACGGTCTAGTGCTTACAGATACGCAGTATTTT. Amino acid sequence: CASSYGLVLTDTQYF.

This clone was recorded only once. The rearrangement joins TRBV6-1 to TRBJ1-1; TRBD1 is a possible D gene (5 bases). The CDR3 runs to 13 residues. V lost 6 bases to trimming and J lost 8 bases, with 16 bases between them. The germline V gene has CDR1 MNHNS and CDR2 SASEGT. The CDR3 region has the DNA TGTGCCAGCAGGATTGGGACGTTCGTCGAAGCTTTCTTT. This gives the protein CASRIGTFVEAFF.

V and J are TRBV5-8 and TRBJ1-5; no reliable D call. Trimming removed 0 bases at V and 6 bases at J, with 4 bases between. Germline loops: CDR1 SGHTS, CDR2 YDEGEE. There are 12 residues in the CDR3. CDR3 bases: TGTGCCAGCAGCTTGGTTCCTCAGCCCCAGCATTTT. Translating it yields CASSLVPQPQHF.

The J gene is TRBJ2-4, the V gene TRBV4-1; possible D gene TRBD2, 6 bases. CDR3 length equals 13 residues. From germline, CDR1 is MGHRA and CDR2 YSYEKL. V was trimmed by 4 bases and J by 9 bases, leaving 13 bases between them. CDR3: CASSPREVSIQYF. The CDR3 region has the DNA TGCGCCAGCAGCCCTAGGGAGGTTAGCATTCAGTACTTC.

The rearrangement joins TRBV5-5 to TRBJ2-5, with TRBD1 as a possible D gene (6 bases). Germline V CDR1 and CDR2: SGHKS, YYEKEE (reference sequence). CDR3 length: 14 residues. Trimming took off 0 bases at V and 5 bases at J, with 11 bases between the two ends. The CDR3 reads CASSLAVGAETQYF. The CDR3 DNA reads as TGTGCCAGCAGCTTGGCCGTGGGGGCGGAGACCCAGTACTTC.

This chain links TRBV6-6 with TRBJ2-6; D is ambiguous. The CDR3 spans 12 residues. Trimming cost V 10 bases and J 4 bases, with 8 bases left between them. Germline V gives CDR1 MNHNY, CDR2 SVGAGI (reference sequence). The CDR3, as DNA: TGTGCCACGGCGGAAGGGGCCAACGTCCTGACTTTC. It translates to CATAEGANVLTF.

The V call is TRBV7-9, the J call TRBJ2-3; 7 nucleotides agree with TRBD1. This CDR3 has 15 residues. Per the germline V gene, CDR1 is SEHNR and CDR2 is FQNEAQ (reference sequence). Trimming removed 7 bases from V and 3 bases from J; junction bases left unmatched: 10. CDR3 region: CASNPRRQGTDTQYF. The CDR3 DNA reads TGTGCCAGCAACCCCCGTCGACAGGGAACAGATACGCAGTATTTT. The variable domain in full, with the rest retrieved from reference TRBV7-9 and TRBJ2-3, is DTGVSQNPRHKITKRGQNVTFRCDPISEHNRLYWYRQTLGQGPEFLTYFQNEAQLEKSRLLSDRFSAERPKGSFSTLEIQRTEQGDSAMYLCASNPRRQGTDTQYFGPGTRLTVL.